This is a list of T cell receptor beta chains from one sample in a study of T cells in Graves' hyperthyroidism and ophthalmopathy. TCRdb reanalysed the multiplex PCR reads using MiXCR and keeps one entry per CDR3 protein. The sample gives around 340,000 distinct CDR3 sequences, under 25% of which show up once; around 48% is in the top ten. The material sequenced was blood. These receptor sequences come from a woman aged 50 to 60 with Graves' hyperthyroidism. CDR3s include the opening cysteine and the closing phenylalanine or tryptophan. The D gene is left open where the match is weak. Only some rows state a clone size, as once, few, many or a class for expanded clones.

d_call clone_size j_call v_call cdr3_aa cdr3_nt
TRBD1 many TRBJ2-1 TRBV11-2 CASSLEGTGDEQFF TGTGCCAGCAGCTTAGAAGGGACAGGGGATGAGCAGTTCTTC
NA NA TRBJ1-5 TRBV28 CASRTGGSQPQHF TGTGCCTCCAGAACGGGGGGCAGTCAGCCCCAGCATTTT
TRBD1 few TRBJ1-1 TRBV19 CASSIGQGLNTEAFF TGTGCCAGTAGTATCGGACAGGGCCTGAACACTGAAGCTTTCTTT
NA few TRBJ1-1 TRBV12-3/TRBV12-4 CASSTRETTEAFF TGTGCCTCCTCGACGCGGGAGACCACTGAAGCTTTCTTT
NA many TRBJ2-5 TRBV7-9 CASSKRGSGETQYF TGTGCCAGCAGTAAGAGAGGATCCGGAGAGACCCAGTACTTC
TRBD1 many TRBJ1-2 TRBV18 CASSQGQGNWYGYTF TGTGCCAGCTCACAGGGACAGGGAAATTGGTATGGCTACACCTTC
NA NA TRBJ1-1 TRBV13 CASSLAAEIKTEAFF TGTGCCAGCAGCTTAGCGGCGGAAATAAAAACTGAAGCTTTCTTT
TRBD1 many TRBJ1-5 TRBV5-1 CASSLGTASNQPQHF TGCGCCAGCAGCTTAGGGACAGCCAGCAATCAGCCCCAGCATTTT
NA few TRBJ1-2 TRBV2 CASSARNSNYGYTF TGTGCCAGCAGTGCCAGAAATTCTAACTATGGCTACACCTTC
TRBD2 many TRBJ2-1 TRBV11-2 CASRFGLAASSYNEQFF TGTGCCAGCAGATTCGGACTAGCGGCGAGCTCCTACAATGAGCAGTTCTTC
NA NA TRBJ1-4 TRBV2 CASRRGREEKLFF TGTGCCAGCAGGAGGGGGAGAGAGGAAAAACTGTTTTTT
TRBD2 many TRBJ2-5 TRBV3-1 CASSQDPLAGGGETQYF TGTGCCAGCAGCCAAGATCCACTAGCGGGGGGTGGGGAGACCCAGTACTTC
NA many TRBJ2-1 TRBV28 CASSPGTPGEQFF TGTGCCAGCAGTCCAGGGACGCCCGGAGAGCAGTTCTTC
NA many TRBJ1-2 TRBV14 CASSQDEDGYTF TGTGCCAGCAGCCAAGATGAAGATGGCTACACCTTC
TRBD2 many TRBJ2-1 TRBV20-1 CSAELAGLDNEQFF TGCAGTGCGGAACTAGCGGGTCTCGACAATGAGCAGTTCTTC
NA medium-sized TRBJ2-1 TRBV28 CASSLGENEQFF TGTGCCAGCAGTTTGGGGGAGAATGAGCAGTTCTTC
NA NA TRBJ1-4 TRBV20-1 CSARHLEKLFF TGCAGTGCTAGGCACCTTGAAAAACTGTTTTTT
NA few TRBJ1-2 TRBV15 CATSRDVDYGYTF TGTGCCACCAGCAGAGATGTTGACTATGGCTACACCTTC
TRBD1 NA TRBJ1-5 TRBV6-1 CASSAGTGANQPQHF TGTGCCAGCAGTGCCGGGACAGGGGCCAATCAGCCCCAGCATTTT
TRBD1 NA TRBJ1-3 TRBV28 CASRTGGSGNTVYF TGTGCCAGCCGCACAGGGGGATCTGGAAACACCGTATATTTT
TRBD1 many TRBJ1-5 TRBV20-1 CSALPDRGDQPQHF TGCAGTGCATTACCCGACAGGGGGGATCAGCCCCAGCATTTT
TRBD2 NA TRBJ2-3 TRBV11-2 CASSTPLAGGVTDTQYF TGTGCCAGCAGTACCCCGCTGGCGGGAGGGGTAACAGATACGCAGTATTTT
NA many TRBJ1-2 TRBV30 CARDLRGYGYTF TGTGCCCGGGACTTAAGGGGCTATGGCTACACCTTC
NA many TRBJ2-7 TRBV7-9 CASSFRGAATTYEQYF TGTGCCAGCAGCTTCCGAGGGGCTGCTACCACCTACGAGCAGTACTTC
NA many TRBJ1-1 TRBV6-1 CASGYMNTEAFF TGTGCCAGCGGCTACATGAACACTGAAGCTTTCTTT
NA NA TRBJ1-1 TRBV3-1 CASSPSRGMNTEAFF TGTGCCAGCAGCCCGAGCAGGGGAATGAACACTGAAGCTTTCTTT
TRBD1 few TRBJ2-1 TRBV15 CATSRARGPNYNEQFF TGTGCCACCAGCAGAGCGAGGGGGCCGAACTACAATGAGCAGTTCTTC
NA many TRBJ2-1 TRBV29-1 CSPGRWQNNEQFF TGCAGCCCCGGCCGTTGGCAGAACAATGAGCAGTTCTTC
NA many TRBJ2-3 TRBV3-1 CASSQGDFLLTDTQYF TGTGCCAGCAGCCAAGGGGACTTTCTACTCACAGATACGCAGTATTTT
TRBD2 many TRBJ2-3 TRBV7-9 CASTLSGGAGDTQYF TGTGCCAGCACCCTAAGCGGGGGGGCCGGGGATACGCAGTATTTT
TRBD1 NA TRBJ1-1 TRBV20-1 CSASGGTGGFEAFF TGCAGTGCTAGCGGCGGGACAGGGGGCTTTGAAGCTTTCTTT
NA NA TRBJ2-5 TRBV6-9 CASSYGRELETQYF TGTGCCAGCAGTTACGGTCGGGAGTTGGAGACCCAGTACTTC
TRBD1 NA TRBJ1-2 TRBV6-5 CASSFPAGTGGSLGYTF TGTGCCAGCAGTTTCCCGGCCGGGACAGGGGGGAGTTTGGGCTACACCTTC
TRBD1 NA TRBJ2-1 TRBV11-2 CASRQDRSLMSSYNEQFF TGTGCCAGCAGACAGGACAGGAGTTTAATGAGCTCCTACAATGAGCAGTTCTTC
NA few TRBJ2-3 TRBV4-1 CASSQDLGTVGTDTQYF TGCGCCAGCAGCCAAGATCTAGGGACGGTGGGGACAGATACGCAGTATTTT
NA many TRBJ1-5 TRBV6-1 CASSLGGAYDNQPQHF TGTGCCAGCAGTCTCGGCGGGGCCTATGACAATCAGCCCCAGCATTTT
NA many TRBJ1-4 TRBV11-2 CASSLVAVGSTEGNEKLFF TGTGCCAGCAGCTTAGTTGCAGTGGGATCTACTGAGGGTAATGAAAAACTGTTTTTT
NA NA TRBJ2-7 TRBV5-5 CASLRASSYEQYF TGTGCCAGTCTAAGAGCTAGCTCCTACGAGCAGTACTTC
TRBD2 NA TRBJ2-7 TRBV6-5 CASSHGGTSGRASRGEQYF TGTGCCAGCAGTCACGGAGGGACTAGCGGGAGGGCCTCCAGGGGCGAGCAGTACTTC
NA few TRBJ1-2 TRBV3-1 CASSQERWGYGYTF TGTGCCAGCAGCCAAGAGAGATGGGGCTATGGCTACACCTTC
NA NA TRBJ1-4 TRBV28 CASSLGGGRKLFF TGTGCCAGCAGTTTGGGAGGGGGGCGGAAACTGTTTTTT
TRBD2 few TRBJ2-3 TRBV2 CASIRQLAGGDTQYF TGTGCCAGCATCAGACAGCTAGCGGGAGGAGATACGCAGTATTTT
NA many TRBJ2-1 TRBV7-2 CASSFSGFPGNEQFF TGTGCCAGCAGCTTCAGCGGATTCCCGGGGAATGAGCAGTTCTTC
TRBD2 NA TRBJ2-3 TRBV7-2 CASSLIRLLSGRSDTQYF TGTGCCAGCAGCTTAATTCGGTTACTTAGCGGGAGATCAGATACGCAGTATTTT
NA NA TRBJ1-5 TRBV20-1 CSAPPRVSNQPQHF TGCAGTGCCCCGCCCAGGGTAAGCAATCAGCCCCAGCATTTT
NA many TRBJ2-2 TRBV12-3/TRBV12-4 CASSLVDTGELFF TGTGCCAGCAGTTTAGTTGACACCGGGGAGCTGTTTTTT
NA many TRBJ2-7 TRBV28 CASSSIGWLSGSSYEQYF TGTGCCAGCAGCTCCATAGGTTGGCTATCGGGTAGCTCCTACGAGCAGTACTTC
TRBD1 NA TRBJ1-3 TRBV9 CASSLTTGTGNTIYF TGTGCCAGCAGCCTTACGACAGGGACTGGAAACACCATATATTTT
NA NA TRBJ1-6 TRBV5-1 CASSYETGLGNSPLHF TGCGCCAGCAGCTACGAAACGGGACTGGGGAATTCACCCCTCCACTTT
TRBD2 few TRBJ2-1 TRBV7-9 CASSLEASGSWNEQFF TGTGCCAGCAGCTTAGAGGCTAGCGGGAGTTGGAATGAGCAGTTCTTC
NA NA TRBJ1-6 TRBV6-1 CASSDRVDVSPLHF TGTGCCAGCAGTGATAGGGTGGACGTTTCACCCCTCCACTTT
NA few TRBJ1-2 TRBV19 CASTQSPGAGYGYTF TGTGCCAGTACTCAATCACCAGGGGCTGGCTATGGCTACACCTTC
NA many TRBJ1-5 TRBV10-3 CATTGMGNQPQHF TGTGCCACCACAGGGATGGGCAATCAGCCCCAGCATTTT
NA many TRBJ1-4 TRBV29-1 CSPTVEKLFF TGCAGCCCGACCGTTGAAAAACTGTTTTTT
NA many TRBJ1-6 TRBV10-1 CASRERVNSPLHF TGCGCCAGCAGGGAGCGGGTAAATTCACCCCTCCACTTT
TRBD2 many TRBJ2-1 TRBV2 CASSVRAGGYPQQDEQFF TGTGCCAGCAGTGTACGCGCGGGAGGGTACCCACAGCAGGATGAGCAGTTCTTC
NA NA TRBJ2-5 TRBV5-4 CASSLTTRQETQYF TGTGCCAGCAGTCTAACGACCCGCCAAGAGACCCAGTACTTC
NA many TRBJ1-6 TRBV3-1 CASSQERNSPLHF TGTGCCAGCAGCCAAGAACGGAATTCACCCCTCCACTTT
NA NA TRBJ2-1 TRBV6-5 CASSYSLGRSYNEQFF TGTGCCAGCAGTTACTCTCTGGGGCGCTCCTACAATGAGCAGTTCTTC
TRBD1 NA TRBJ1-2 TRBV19 CASSTDRTNYGYTF TGTGCCAGTAGTACGGACAGGACTAACTATGGCTACACCTTC